A selection of T cell receptor beta chains follows, all from one sample in a study of beta chain features in type 1 diabetes. Here immunoSEQ multiplex PCR was the method, and the copy in TCRdb shows in-frame clones only, minus some. This sample has under 350,000 clones; around 15% occur once, and the top ten carry 0.017%. Sequenced input: naive CD4+ T cells from blood. All receptors come from a man younger than 45 with type 1 diabetes. Each CDR3 is given with its conserved first and last residue. The D gene is left open where the match is weak. Rows may omit the clone size; those that give it use once, few, many or a size class.

d_gene | abundance | j_gene | v_gene | CDR3nt | CDR3aa
- | few | TRBJ2-7 | TRBV7-9 | TGTGCCAGCAGCCCCTCTGGCAGGGGGGCCTACGAGCAGTACTTC | CASSPSGRGAYEQYF
- | - | TRBJ2-7 | TRBV27 | TGTGCCAGCAGTCCCTGGTCGGGCTACGAGCAGTACTTC | CASSPWSGYEQYF
TRBD2 | - | TRBJ2-7 | TRBV7-2 | TGTGCCAGCAGCTCCTCTAGCGGAGCCTACGAGCAGTACTTC | CASSSSSGAYEQYF
- | - | TRBJ2-1 | TRBV15 | TGTGCCACCAGCAGAGACGCCGCCCCGGAGGTGCAGTTCTTC | CATSRDAAPEVQFF
- | - | TRBJ2-7 | TRBV28 | TGTGCCAGCAGTTTCCCCGAGACACCCATCTCCTACGAGCAGTACTTC | CASSFPETPISYEQYF
TRBD1 | few | TRBJ2-3 | TRBV2 | TGTGCCAGCAGTGGACAGGGGGCTACGCAGTATTTT | CASSGQGATQYF
TRBD1 | - | TRBJ1-2 | TRBV29-1 | TGCAGCGTCCAACAGGGGGGAGGCTACACCTTC | CSVQQGGGYTF
TRBD1 | - | TRBJ2-2 | TRBV14 | TGTGCCAGCAGCCAATTTGAGGGGGCGCCCACCGGGGAGCTGTTTTTT | CASSQFEGAPTGELFF
TRBD2 | - | TRBJ2-7 | TRBV28 | TGTGCCAGCAGTCCGGGAGGGCCGATGTCGGGCGAGCAGTACTTC | CASSPGGPMSGEQYF
- | - | TRBJ2-1 | TRBV5-1 | TGCGCCAGCAGCTTGGACGTCTATGCCTCCTACAATGAGCAGTTCTTC | CASSLDVYASYNEQFF
- | - | TRBJ2-3 | TRBV7-9 | TGTGCCAGCAGCCTTTCTGCGGGCGGGTCAGGTACGCAGTATTTT | CASSLSAGGSGTQYF
TRBD2 | few | TRBJ2-1 | TRBV7-3 | TGTGCCAGCAGCTTAAAAGGGACTAGCGGGAACAATGAGCAGTTCTTC | CASSLKGTSGNNEQFF
- | few | TRBJ2-1 | TRBV5-4 | TGTGCCAGCAGCCCCAGTCTGCTCTCCTACAATGAGCAGTTCTTC | CASSPSLLSYNEQFF
- | few | TRBJ1-3 | TRBV9 | TGTGCCAGCAGCGCCACTGAATTAAACACCATATATTTT | CASSATELNTIYF
- | few | TRBJ1-2 | TRBV28 | TGTGCCAGCAGTTTAGAGGGCCCCCTTGGCTACACCTTC | CASSLEGPLGYTF
TRBD1 | - | TRBJ2-2 | TRBV18 | TGTGCCAGCTCACCACCGGACAGGGCCACGCCCGGGGAGCTGTTTTTT | CASSPPDRATPGELFF
- | - | TRBJ1-1 | TRBV15 | TGTGCCACCAGCAGAGATCTCCGAGGTGAAGCTTTCTTT | CATSRDLRGEAFF
- | few | TRBJ2-7 | TRBV6-5 | TGTGCCAGCAGGGACAGCGCTTCCTACGAGCAGTACTTC | CASRDSASYEQYF
TRBD1 | few | TRBJ2-7 | TRBV28 | TGTGCCAACGCGGCGGACAGGGTGAGTGAGCAGTACTTC | CANAADRVSEQYF
TRBD1 | few | TRBJ1-1 | TRBV11-3 | TGTGCCAGCAGCAGGACAGGCGAGAACACTGAAGCTTTCTTT | CASSRTGENTEAFF
TRBD2 | few | TRBJ2-3 | TRBV5-1 | TGCGCCAGCAGGGCCGGGACTAGCGTGAGGGAGACGCAGTATTTT | CASRAGTSVRETQYF